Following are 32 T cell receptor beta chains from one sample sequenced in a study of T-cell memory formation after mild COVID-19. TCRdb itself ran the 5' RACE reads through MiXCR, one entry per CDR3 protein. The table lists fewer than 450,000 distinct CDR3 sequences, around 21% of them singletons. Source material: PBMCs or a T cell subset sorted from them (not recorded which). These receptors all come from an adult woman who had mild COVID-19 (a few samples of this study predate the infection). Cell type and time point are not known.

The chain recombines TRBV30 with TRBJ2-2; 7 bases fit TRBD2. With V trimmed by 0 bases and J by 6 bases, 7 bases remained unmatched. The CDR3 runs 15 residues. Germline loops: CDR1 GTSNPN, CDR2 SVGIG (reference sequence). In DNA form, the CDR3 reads TGTGCCTGGAGTGTTAGCGGGTCGGTGCCCGGGGAGCTGTTTTTT. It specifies CAWSVSGSVPGELFF.

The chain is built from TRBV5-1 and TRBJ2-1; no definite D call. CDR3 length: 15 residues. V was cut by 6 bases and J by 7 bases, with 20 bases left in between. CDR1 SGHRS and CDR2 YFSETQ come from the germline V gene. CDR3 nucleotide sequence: TGCGCCAGCACCCCAGACCCGAGTCTTTTGAATGAGCAGTTCTTC. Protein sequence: CASTPDPSLLNEQFF.

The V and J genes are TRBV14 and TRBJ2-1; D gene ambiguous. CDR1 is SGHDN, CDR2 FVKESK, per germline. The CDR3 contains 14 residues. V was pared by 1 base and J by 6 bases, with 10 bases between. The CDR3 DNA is TGTGCCAGCAGCCAAGCAGTAGTCGCCAATGAGCAGTTCTTC. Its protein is CASSQAVVANEQFF. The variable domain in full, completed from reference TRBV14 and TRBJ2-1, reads EAGVTQFPSHSVIEKGQTVTLRCDPISGHDNLYWYRRVMGKEIKFLLHFVKESKQDESGMPNNRFLAERTGGTYSTLKVQPAELEDSGVYFCASSQAVVANEQFFGPGTRLTVL.

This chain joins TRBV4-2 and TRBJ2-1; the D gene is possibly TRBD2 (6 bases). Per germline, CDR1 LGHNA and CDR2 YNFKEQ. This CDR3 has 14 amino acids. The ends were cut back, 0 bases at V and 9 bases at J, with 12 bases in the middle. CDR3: CASSQDPGRGEQFF. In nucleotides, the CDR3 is TGTGCCAGCAGCCAAGATCCAGGGCGGGGTGAGCAGTTCTTC.

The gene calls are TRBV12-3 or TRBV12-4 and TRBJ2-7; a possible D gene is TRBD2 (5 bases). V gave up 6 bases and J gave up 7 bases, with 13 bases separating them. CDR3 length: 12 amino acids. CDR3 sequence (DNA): TGTGCCAGCAGCAAGACGGGGTTGGAGCAGTACTTC. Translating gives CASSKTGLEQYF.

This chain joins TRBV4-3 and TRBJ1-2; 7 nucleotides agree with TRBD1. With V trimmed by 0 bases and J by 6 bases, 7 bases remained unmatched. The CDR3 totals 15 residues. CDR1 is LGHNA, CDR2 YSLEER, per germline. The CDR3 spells CASSQEQGFSHGYTF. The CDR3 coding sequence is TGCGCCAGCAGCCAAGAACAGGGGTTTTCTCATGGCTACACCTTC.

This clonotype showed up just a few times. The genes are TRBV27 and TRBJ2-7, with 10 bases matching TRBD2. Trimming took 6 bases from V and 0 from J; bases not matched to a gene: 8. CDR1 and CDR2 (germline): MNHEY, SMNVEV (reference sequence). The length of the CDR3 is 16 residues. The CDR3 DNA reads TGTGCCAGCAGGCCTCCGGGACTAGCGTTCTCCTACGAGCAGTACTTC. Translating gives CASRPPGLAFSYEQYF.

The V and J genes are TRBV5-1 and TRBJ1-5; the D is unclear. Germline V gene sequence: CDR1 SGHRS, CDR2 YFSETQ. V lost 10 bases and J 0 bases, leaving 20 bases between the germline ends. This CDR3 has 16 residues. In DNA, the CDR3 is TGCGCCTGTGACCCACCGCACTATTATAGCAATCAGCCCCAGCATTTT. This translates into CACDPPHYYSNQPQHF.

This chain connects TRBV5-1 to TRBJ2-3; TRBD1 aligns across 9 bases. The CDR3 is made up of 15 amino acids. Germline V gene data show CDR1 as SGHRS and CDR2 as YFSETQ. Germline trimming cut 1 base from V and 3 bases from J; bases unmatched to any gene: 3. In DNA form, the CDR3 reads TGCGCCAGCAGCTTGACAGGGGGCACGACAGATACGCAGTATTTT. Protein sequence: CASSLTGGTTDTQYF.

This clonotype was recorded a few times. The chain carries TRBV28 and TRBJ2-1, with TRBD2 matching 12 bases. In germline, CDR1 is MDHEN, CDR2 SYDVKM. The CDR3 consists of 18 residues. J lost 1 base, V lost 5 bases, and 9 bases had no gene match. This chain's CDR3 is CASSPQGLAGKSYNEQFF. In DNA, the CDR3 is TGTGCCAGCAGTCCTCAAGGACTAGCGGGAAAGTCCTACAATGAGCAGTTCTTC. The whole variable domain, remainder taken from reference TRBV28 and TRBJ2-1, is DVKVTQSSRYLVKRTGEKVFLECVQDMDHENMFWYRQDPGLGLRLIYFSYDVKMKEKGDIPEGYSVSREKKERFSLILESASTNQTSMYLCASSPQGLAGKSYNEQFFGPGTRLTVL.

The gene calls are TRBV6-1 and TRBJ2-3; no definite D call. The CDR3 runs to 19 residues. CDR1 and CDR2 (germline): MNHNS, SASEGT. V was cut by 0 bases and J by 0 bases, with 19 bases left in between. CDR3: CASSEAPMLWIPSTDTQYF. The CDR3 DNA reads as TGTGCCAGCAGTGAAGCGCCGATGTTGTGGATACCTAGCACAGATACGCAGTATTTT.

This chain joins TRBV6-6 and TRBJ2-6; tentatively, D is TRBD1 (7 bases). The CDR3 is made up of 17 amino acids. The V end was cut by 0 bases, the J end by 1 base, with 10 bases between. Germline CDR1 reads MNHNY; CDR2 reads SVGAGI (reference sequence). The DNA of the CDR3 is TGTGCCAGCAGTTACTCTCCAGGGGGGTCTGGGGCCAACGTCCTGACTTTC. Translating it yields CASSYSPGGSGANVLTF.

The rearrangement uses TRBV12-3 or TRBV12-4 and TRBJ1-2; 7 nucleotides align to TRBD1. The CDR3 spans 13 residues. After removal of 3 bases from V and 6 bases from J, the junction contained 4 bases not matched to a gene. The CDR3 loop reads CASSLGRGDGYTF. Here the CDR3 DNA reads TGTGCCAGCAGTTTGGGCAGGGGGGATGGCTACACCTTC.

The CDR3 is CSARRSGANTGELFF. The CDR3 bases are TGCAGTGCTAGGAGAAGCGGAGCGAACACCGGGGAGCTGTTTTTT. The chain has TRBV20-1 and TRBJ2-2, with D perhaps matching TRBD2 (5 bases). The germline gives CDR1 DFQATT, CDR2 SNEGSKA (reference sequence). V was clipped by 3 bases and J by 0 bases, with 11 bases between them. The CDR3 totals 15 residues.

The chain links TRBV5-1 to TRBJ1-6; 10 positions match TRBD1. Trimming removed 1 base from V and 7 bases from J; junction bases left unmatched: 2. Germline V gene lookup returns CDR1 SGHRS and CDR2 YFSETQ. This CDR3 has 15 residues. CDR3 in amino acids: CASSLKGQGNSPLHF. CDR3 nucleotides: TGCGCCAGCAGCTTGAAGGGACAGGGGAATTCACCCCTCCACTTT.

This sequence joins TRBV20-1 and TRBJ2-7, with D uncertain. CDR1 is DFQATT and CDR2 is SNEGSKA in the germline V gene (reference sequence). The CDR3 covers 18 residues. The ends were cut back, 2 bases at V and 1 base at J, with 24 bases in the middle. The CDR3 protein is CSARKHSPGRKASYEQYF. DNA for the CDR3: TGCAGTGCTAGAAAACATTCGCCGGGCAGAAAGGCTTCCTACGAGCAGTACTTC.

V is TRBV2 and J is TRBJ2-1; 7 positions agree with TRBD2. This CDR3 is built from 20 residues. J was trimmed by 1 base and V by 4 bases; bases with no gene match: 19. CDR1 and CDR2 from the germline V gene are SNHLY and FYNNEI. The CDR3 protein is CASSGIGGRETIHSYNEQFF. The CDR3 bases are TGTGCCAGCAGTGGTATTGGGGGGAGGGAAACAATACATTCCTACAATGAGCAGTTCTTC. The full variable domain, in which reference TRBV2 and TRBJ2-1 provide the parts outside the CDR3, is EPEVTQTPSHQVTQMGQEVILRCVPISNHLYFYWYRQILGQKVEFLVSFYNNEISEKSEIFDDQFSVERPDGSNFTLKIRSTKLEDSAMYFCASSGIGGRETIHSYNEQFFGPGTRLTVL.

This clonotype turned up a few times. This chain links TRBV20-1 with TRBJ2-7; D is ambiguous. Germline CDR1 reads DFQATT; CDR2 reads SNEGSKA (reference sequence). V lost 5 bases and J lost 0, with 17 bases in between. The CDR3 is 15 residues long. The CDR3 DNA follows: TGCAGTGCTGCCCGTAGGGCACCTTCCTCCTACGAGCAGTACTTC. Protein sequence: CSAARRAPSSYEQYF.

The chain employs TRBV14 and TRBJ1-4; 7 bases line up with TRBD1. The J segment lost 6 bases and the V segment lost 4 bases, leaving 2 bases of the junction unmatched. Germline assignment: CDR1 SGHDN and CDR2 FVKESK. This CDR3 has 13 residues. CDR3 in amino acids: CASSRGQDEKLFF. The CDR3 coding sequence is TGTGCCAGCAGCCGAGGACAGGATGAAAAACTGTTTTTT. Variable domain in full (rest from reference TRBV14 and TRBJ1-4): EAGVTQFPSHSVIEKGQTVTLRCDPISGHDNLYWYRRVMGKEIKFLLHFVKESKQDESGMPNNRFLAERTGGTYSTLKVQPAELEDSGVYFCASSRGQDEKLFFGSGTQLSVL.

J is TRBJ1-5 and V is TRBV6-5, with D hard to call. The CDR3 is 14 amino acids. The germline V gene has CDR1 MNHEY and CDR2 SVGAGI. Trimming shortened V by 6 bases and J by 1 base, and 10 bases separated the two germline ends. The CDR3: CASSPGESNQPQHF. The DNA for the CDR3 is TGTGCCAGCAGCCCTGGGGAAAGCAATCAGCCCCAGCATTTT.

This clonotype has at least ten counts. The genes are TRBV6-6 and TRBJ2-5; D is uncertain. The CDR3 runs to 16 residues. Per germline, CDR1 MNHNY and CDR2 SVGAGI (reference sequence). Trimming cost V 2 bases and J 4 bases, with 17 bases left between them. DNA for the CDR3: TGTGCCAGCAGTTACGGTCCCCAGGCCGATGGAGAGACCCAGTACTTC. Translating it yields CASSYGPQADGETQYF.

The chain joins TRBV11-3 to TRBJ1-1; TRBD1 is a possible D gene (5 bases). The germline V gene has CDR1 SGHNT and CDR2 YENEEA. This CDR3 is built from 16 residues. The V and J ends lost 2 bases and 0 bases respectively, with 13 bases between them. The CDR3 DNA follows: TGTGCCAGCAGCTTACACCGTCCCAGGGTGAACACTGAAGCTTTCTTT. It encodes CASSLHRPRVNTEAFF. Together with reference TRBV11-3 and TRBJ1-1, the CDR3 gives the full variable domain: EAGVVQSPRYKIIEKKQPVAFWCNPISGHNTLYWYLQNLGQGPELLIRYENEEAVDDSQLPKDRFSAERLKGVDSTLKIQPAELGDSAVYLCASSLHRPRVNTEAFFGQGTRLTVV.

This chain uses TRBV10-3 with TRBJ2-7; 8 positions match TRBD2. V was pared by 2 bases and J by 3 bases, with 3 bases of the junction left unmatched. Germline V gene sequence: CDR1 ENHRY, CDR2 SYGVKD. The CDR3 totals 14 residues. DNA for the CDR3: TGTGCCATCAGTGAGCGAGCGGGAGACTACGAGCAGTACTTC. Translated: CAISERAGDYEQYF.

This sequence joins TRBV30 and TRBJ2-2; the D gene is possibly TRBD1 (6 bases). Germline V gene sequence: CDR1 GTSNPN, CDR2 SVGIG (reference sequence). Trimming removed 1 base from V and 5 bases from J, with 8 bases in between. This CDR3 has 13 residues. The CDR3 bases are TGTGCCTGGAGTGGGGGGCTTACCGGGGAGCTGTTTTTT. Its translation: CAWSGGLTGELFF.

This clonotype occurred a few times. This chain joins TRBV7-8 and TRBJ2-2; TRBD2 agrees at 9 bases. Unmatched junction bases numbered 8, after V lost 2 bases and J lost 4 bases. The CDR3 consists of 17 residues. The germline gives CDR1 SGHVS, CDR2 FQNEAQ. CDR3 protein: CASSLKASGKATGELFF. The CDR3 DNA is TGTGCCAGCAGCTTAAAGGCTAGCGGGAAAGCCACCGGGGAGCTGTTTTTT.

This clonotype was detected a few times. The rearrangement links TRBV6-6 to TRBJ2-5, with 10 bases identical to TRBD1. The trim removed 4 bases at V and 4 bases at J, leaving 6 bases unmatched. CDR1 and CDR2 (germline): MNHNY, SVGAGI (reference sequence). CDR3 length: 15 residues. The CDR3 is CASSSRTGGGETQYF. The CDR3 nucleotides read TGTGCCAGCAGTTCCCGGACAGGGGGTGGAGAGACCCAGTACTTC.

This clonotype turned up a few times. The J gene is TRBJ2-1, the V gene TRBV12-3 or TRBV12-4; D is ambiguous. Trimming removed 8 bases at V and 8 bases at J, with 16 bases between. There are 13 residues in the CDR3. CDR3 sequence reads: CASARSYSDEQFF. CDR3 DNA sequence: TGTGCCAGCGCCCGATCCTACTCGGATGAGCAGTTCTTC.

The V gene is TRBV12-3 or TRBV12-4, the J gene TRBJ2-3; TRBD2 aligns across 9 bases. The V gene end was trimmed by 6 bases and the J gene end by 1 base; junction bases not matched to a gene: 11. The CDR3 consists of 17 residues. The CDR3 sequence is CASSQTKTSGRTDTQYF. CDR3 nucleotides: TGTGCCAGCAGCCAAACAAAGACTAGCGGACGCACAGATACGCAGTATTTT.

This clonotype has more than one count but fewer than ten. The CDR3: CASSLSRVGSSYEQYF. The CDR3 nucleotides read TGTGCCAGCAGCTTAAGTCGAGTCGGGAGCTCCTACGAGCAGTACTTC. The V gene is TRBV7-6, the J gene TRBJ2-7; D is possibly TRBD2 (6 bases). The CDR3 sequence is 16 residues long. V was cut by 2 bases and J by 0 bases, with 14 bases left in between. The germline V gene encodes CDR1 SGHVS and CDR2 FNYEAQ.

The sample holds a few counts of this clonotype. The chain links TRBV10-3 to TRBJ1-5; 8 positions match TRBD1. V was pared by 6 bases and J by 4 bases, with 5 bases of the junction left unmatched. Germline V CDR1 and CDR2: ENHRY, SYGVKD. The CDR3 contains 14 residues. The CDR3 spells CAIRAQGANQPQHF. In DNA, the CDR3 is TGTGCCATCAGGGCTCAGGGGGCTAATCAGCCCCAGCATTTT.

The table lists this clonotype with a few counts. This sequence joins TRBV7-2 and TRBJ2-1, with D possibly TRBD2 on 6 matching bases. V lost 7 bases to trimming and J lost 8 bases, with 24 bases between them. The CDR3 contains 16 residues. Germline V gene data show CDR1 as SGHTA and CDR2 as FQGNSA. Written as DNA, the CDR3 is TGTGCCAGCACCCGCCGTCGCGGGGTGGGTAGGGATGAGCAGTTCTTC. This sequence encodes CASTRRRGVGRDEQFF.

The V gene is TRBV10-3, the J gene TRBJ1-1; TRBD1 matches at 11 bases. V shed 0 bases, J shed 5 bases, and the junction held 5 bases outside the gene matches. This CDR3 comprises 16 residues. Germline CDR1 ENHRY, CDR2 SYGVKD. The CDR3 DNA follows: TGTGCCATCAGTGAGTCGAAGGGGACAGGGGGTACTGAAGCTTTCTTT. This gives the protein CAISESKGTGGTEAFF.